The clone carrying this TCR beta chain was seen a single time. The record originates from a study of blood T cell repertoires in COVID-19. Study in general: PBMCs, B-cell-depleted T cells, or T cells were the source of the cDNA or gDNA that made up the material.

Original handling: Nucleated cell number was recorded as an estimate derived from reference gene primer amplification. The assay was immunoSEQ multiplex PCR, and TCRdb's table has in-frame clones only and misses some. That table gives V, J and clone size, and the DNA gave D and trimming. The table shows 190,000 or so clones, with roughly 89% occurring only once. Germline V CDR1 and CDR2: SGHAT, FQNNGV. There are 16 residues in the CDR3. V shed 1 base and J 1 base; nucleotides not matched to a gene: 2. Allocation to cohorts depended on clinical history reported by the participants. The sequencing sample was made of PBMCs or T cells enriched from blood (not recorded which). The chain has TRBV11-2 and TRBJ2-1; 9 positions match TRBD2. The receptor was derived from a man younger than 35 with acute COVID-19. CDR3 residues: CASSLGREGSYNEQFF. For the CDR3, the DNA is TGTGCCAGCAGCTTAGGGCGGGAGGGGTCCTACAATGAGCAGTTCTTC.